The 3 T cell receptor beta chains listed next were all sequenced from one sample in a study of spatial heterogeneity in lung cancer. The time point is: sample taken at primary tumor resection. TCRdb called the 5' RACE reads again in MiXCR, with one record for every CDR3 protein. The table records tens of thousands of distinct CDR3 sequences, 9.5% to 15% of them present only once. Here the sequenced sample was PBMCs, taken at surgery. The source of these receptors is a male donor with early-stage non-small cell lung cancer.

This clonotype showed up many times. This chain links TRBV27 with TRBJ2-7; 9 bases agree with TRBD2. CDR1 is MNHEY, CDR2 SMNVEV, per germline (reference sequence). The length of the CDR3 is 16 residues. V lost 2 bases to trimming and J lost 0 bases; unmatched junction nucleotides: 5. The CDR3 sequence is CASSLSLAGSSYEQYF. CDR3 DNA: TGTGCCAGCAGTTTAAGCCTAGCGGGAAGCTCCTACGAGCAGTACTTC.

This clonotype was picked up a small number of times. The CDR3: CSARSPGADTQYF. DNA of the CDR3: TGCAGTGCTAGGTCTCCCGGGGCAGATACGCAGTATTTT. V is TRBV20-1 and J is TRBJ2-3; D perhaps matches TRBD2 (5 bases). Trimming stripped 3 bases from V and 4 bases from J, with 11 bases between. Germline loops: CDR1 DFQATT, CDR2 SNEGSKA (reference sequence). The length of the CDR3 is 13 residues.

This clonotype was counted a few times. The chain is built from TRBV3-1 and TRBJ1-1; 7 bases are a match to TRBD1. Trimming removed 2 bases from V and 7 bases from J; junction bases left unmatched: 7. This CDR3 is built from 14 residues. Germline V gene sequence: CDR1 LGHDT, CDR2 YNNKEL (reference sequence). Written as DNA, the CDR3 is TGTGCCAGCAGCCAACCCCGGGACAGCGGTGAAGCTTTCTTT. This codes for CASSQPRDSGEAFF.